What follows are 10 T cell receptor beta chains derived from one specimen sequenced in a study of blood T cells in healthy people across ages. A second PCR, run for about 6 to 11 cycles, used a sample-barcoded 5' primer plus a J-beta primer mix. TCRdb ran MiXCR on the 5' RACE reads and lists one entry per CDR3 protein. Here the sample spans some 940,000 distinct CDR3 sequences, about 27% being singletons. These data are also associated with another study on T cells of mothers and their children.

Sequencing was performed on blood. These receptors were obtained from a woman in her forties in good health.

The rearrangement joins TRBV7-2 to TRBJ1-6, with D unclear. Germline lookup yields CDR1 SGHTA and CDR2 FQGNSA. The CDR3 extends over 15 amino acids. V lost 1 base to trimming and J lost 7 bases, with 11 bases between them. DNA for the CDR3: TGTGCCAGCAGCTTAGGTGGTATCCGAAATTCACCCCTCCACTTT. Amino acids: CASSLGGIRNSPLHF.

The CDR3 DNA follows: TGTGCCGTCACCTTCGTCGGGACAGATAATTCACCCCTCCACTTT. This codes for CAVTFVGTDNSPLHF. This rearrangement joins TRBV7-9 to TRBJ1-6; TRBD1 agrees at 7 bases. This CDR3 region has 15 residues. Germline loops: CDR1 SEHNR, CDR2 FQNEAQ (reference sequence). The V and J ends lost 11 bases and 5 bases, in that order; junction bases with no gene match: 12.

The sample holds many counts of this clonotype. The CDR3 region has the DNA TGTGCCACCAGCAGAGAGGGACAGGGAAACTATGGCTACACCTTC. As protein: CATSREGQGNYGYTF. This chain connects TRBV15 to TRBJ1-2; TRBD1 aligns across 9 bases. Germline assignment: CDR1 LNHNV and CDR2 YYDKDF (reference sequence). V was clipped by 0 bases and J by 2 bases; unmatched bases: 1. The CDR3 covers 15 residues.

The chain couples TRBV5-5 to TRBJ1-1; possibly TRBD1 for D (5 bases). There are 15 residues in the CDR3. Germline-derived CDR1 and CDR2 are SGHKS and YYEKEE (reference sequence). Trimming shortened V by 4 bases and J by 4 bases, and 17 bases separated the two germline ends. CDR3 in amino acids: CASSRSQQVITEAFF. CDR3 sequence (DNA): TGTGCCAGCAGCCGGTCCCAACAGGTGATCACTGAAGCTTTCTTT.

This clonotype was picked up many times. The chain is built from TRBV27 and TRBJ2-5, with D unclear. The CDR3 has 10 amino acids. V was pared by 7 bases and J by 5 bases, with 5 bases between. From germline, CDR1 is MNHEY and CDR2 SMNVEV (reference sequence). The CDR3: CASTRETQYF. The CDR3 coding sequence is TGTGCCAGCACCCGGGAGACCCAGTACTTC.

V is TRBV5-1 and J is TRBJ2-7; D may match TRBD1 or TRBD2 (5 bases each). This CDR3 spans 16 amino acids. Trimming took off 0 bases at V and 4 bases at J, with 17 bases between the two ends. Germline-derived CDR1 and CDR2 are SGHRS and YFSETQ. CDR3 sequence: CASSLAPGRVPYEQYF. For the CDR3, the DNA is TGCGCCAGCAGCTTGGCTCCGGGACGGGTACCTTACGAGCAGTACTTC.

This clonotype was picked up many times. The J gene is TRBJ2-4, the V gene TRBV20-1; 7 positions agree with TRBD1. Germline-derived CDR1 and CDR2 are DFQATT and SNEGSKA (reference sequence). With V trimmed by 5 bases and J by 1 base, 11 bases remained unmatched. The CDR3 is 16 amino acids. CDR3 DNA: TGCAGTGCTCTGAACCCAGAACAGGGGGCCAAAAACATTCAGTACTTC. This gives the protein CSALNPEQGAKNIQYF.

A note on this clonotype: One end of the junction fails to match germline, which may point to a read error. This chain connects TRBV18 to TRBJ1-1; no reliable D call. Germline CDR1 KGHSH, CDR2 LQKENI. This CDR3 spans 15 amino acids. The CDR3 sequence: CTSSTGRQLNTEAFF. CDR3 sequence (DNA): TGTACCAGCTCTACCGGGCGGCAACTGAACACTGAAGCTTTCTTT.

The chain couples TRBV27 to TRBJ2-3, with 9 bases identical to TRBD1. CDR3 length: 13 residues. The V gene end was trimmed by 6 bases and the J gene end by 4 bases; junction bases not matched to a gene: 2. CDR1 is MNHEY, CDR2 SMNVEV, per germline (reference sequence). CDR3 in amino acids: CASRGQGSDTQYF. The CDR3 DNA reads as TGTGCCAGCAGGGGACAGGGATCAGATACGCAGTATTTT.

Note on this clonotype: A much larger clone lies one base from this, so it may be a read error. The chain combines TRBV28 with TRBJ2-3, with D unclear. The V gene's germline CDR1 is MDHEN and CDR2 SYDVKM. The CDR3 sequence is 12 residues long. The CDR3 here is CASNFSPGTRYF. DNA for the CDR3: TGTGCCAGCAACTTCTCGCCCGGTACGCGGTATTTT.